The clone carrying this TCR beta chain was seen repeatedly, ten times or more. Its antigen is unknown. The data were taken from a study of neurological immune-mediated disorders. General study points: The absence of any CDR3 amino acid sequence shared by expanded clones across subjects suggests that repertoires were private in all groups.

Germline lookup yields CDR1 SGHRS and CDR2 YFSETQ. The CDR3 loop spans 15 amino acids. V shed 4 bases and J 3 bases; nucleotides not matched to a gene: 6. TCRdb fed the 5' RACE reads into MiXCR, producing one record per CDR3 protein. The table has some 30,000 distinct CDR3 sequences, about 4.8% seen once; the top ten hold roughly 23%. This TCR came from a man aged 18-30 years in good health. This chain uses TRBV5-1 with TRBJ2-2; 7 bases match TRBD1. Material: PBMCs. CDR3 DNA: TGCGCCAGCAGCCCGGGACAGAGTTACACCGGGGAGCTGTTTTTT. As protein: CASSPGQSYTGELFF.